The rows below give T cell receptor beta chains drawn from one sample of a study of T cell responses to AZD1222 COVID-19 vaccine. Using immunoSEQ multiplex PCR, the repertoire was profiled, and TCRdb retains in-frame clones only, with some absent. This table holds roughly 170,000 clones, 90% found once. The source material was peripheral blood, sampled on day 0 of AZD1222 vaccination. The receptor set was obtained from an adult in good health. The CDR3 runs from the conserved cysteine through the conserved F or W. A D gene is named only where the DNA matches it firmly. The size of a clone is reported for some rows only, either as once, few or many, or as a class for expanded clones.

J	V	D	length	size	CDR3	DNA
TRBJ1-4	TRBV12-3/TRBV12-4	.	13	.	CASSLISYEKLFF	TGTGCCAGCAGTTTAATCTCATACGAAAAACTGTTTTTT
TRBJ1-5	TRBV27	.	15	.	CASSWVGGSNQPQHF	TGTGCCAGCAGTTGGGTTGGGGGAAGCAATCAGCCCCAGCATTTT
TRBJ2-3	TRBV6-5	TRBD2	13	few	CASSSRLADTQYF	TGTGCCAGCAGTTCTCGACTAGCGGATACGCAGTATTTT
TRBJ1-6	TRBV4-1	.	15	.	CASRDPGQRNSPLHF	TGCGCCAGCAGGGATCCGGGACAAAGGAATTCACCCCTCCACTTT
TRBJ1-2	TRBV18	.	15	.	CASSYNQEGWDGYTF	TGTGCCAGCTCTTACAACCAGGAGGGATGGGATGGCTACACCTTC
TRBJ2-2	TRBV12-3/TRBV12-4	.	13	.	CASSPPRTGELFF	TGTGCCAGCAGCCCACCGAGGACCGGGGAGCTGTTTTTT
TRBJ2-7	TRBV3-1/TRBV3-2	.	15	.	CASSLRGRVPYEQYF	TGTGCCAGCAGCCTAAGGGGGAGGGTTCCCTACGAGCAGTACTTC
TRBJ1-1	TRBV15	.	15	once	CAIRPGWSSNTEAFF	TGTGCCATACGGCCAGGGTGGTCTTCGAACACTGAAGCTTTCTTT
TRBJ2-2	TRBV3-1/TRBV3-2	.	18	.	CASSQASVPGHPGGELFF	TGTGCCAGCAGCCAAGCCTCAGTCCCGGGACACCCAGGCGGGGAGCTGTTTTTT
TRBJ2-1	TRBV19	TRBD2	15	.	CASSIPAGPGSEQFF	TGTGCCAGTAGTATCCCAGCGGGGCCCGGCAGTGAGCAGTTCTTC
TRBJ2-1	TRBV5-4	TRBD1	15	.	CASSPTRGSYNEQFF	TGTGCCAGCAGCCCAACCAGGGGGTCCTACAATGAGCAGTTCTTC
TRBJ2-2	TRBV7-6	.	12	.	CASSSDTGELFF	TGTGCCAGCAGCTCAGACACCGGGGAGCTGTTTTTT
TRBJ1-5	TRBV5-1	TRBD1	14	.	CASSPAGGQQPQHF	TGCGCCAGCAGCCCTGCAGGGGGACAGCAGCCCCAGCATTTT
TRBJ2-1	TRBV6-2/TRBV6-3	TRBD1	16	.	CASSYAADRGYNEQFF	TGTGCCAGCAGTTACGCAGCGGACAGGGGATACAATGAGCAGTTCTTC
TRBJ1-2	TRBV9	.	12	.	CASSETVYGYTF	TGTGCCAGCAGCGAGACCGTCTATGGCTACACCTTC
TRBJ1-2	TRBV21-1	.	19	.	CASSKGPPNRAAIVYGYTF	TGTGCCAGCAGCAAAGGTCCGCCCAACCGGGCCGCGATCGTCTATGGCTACACCTTC
TRBJ2-5	TRBV5-8	.	13	once	CASSKQLQETQYF	TGTGCCAGCAGCAAACAGCTCCAAGAGACCCAGTACTTC
TRBJ1-1	TRBV2	.	15	.	CASSVGQGRGTEAFF	TGTGCCAGCAGTGTAGGGCAGGGAAGGGGCACTGAAGCTTTCTTT
TRBJ1-6	TRBV5-4	.	15	.	CASSPEWGSNSPLHF	TGTGCCAGCAGCCCAGAATGGGGGAGCAATTCACCCCTCCACTTT
TRBJ1-1	TRBV14	.	14	.	CASSQERASPGAFF	TGTGCCAGCAGCCAAGAACGCGCCAGCCCGGGGGCTTTCTTT
TRBJ2-3	TRBV10-3	.	13	.	CAIRDWSADTQYF	TGTGCCATCAGGGATTGGTCGGCAGATACGCAGTATTTT
TRBJ2-5	TRBV6-5	.	13	once	CASSYSRFETQYF	TGTGCCAGCAGTTACTCCCGATTTGAGACCCAGTACTTC
TRBJ1-2	TRBV5-8	.	13	few	CASHHDSNYGYTF	TGTGCCAGCCATCACGACAGTAACTATGGCTACACCTTC
TRBJ2-7	TRBV5-1	TRBD1	14	once	CASRKRDRTYEQYF	TGCGCCAGCAGAAAAAGGGACAGGACCTACGAGCAGTACTTC
TRBJ2-7	TRBV7-6	.	15	.	CASSPLIGTRYEQYF	TGTGCCAGCAGTCCTCTGATAGGCACGAGGTACGAGCAGTACTTC